This TCR beta chain was observed in a study of T cell changes during pregnancy in multiple sclerosis (dated by TCRdb to about 2019). Regarding the study in general: The study examined how the T cell repertoire changed over the course of pregnancy in women with multiple sclerosis.

Including the terminal cysteine and phenylalanine, the CDR3 comprises 15 residues. Only the CDR3 DNA is retained, 45 bases long and in frame from the first base. Based on the germline V gene (reference sequence), the CDR1 and CDR2 sequences are SEHNR and FQNEAQ. V was cut back by 4 bases and J by 11 bases, leaving a gap of 20 bases between them. The library was made by the immunoSEQ multiplex PCR assay. TCRdb limited this immuneACCESS table to in-frame rearrangements with V and J called. A share of clones is missing; checked studies link under half to unresolved V genes, and the rest is unexplained. Present in this sample are under 50,000 clones, under 95% of which were seen just once. The ten most abundant clones make up about 6.1% of the sample. As for this clone: No antigen is known for it. No much larger clone exists at a distance of one base, and base qualities are not known.

The sequencing used CD8+ T cells from peripheral blood mononuclear cells, collected in the third trimester of pregnancy. The sequence joins TRBV7-9 to TRBJ2-2, with a tentative D gene TRBD1 over 6 matching bases. This TCR was recovered from a female donor with multiple sclerosis, enrolled in a pregnancy study. CDR3 reads: CASSSSFTEGVELFF. The nucleotide sequence reads as follows: TGTGCCAGCAGCTCGTCCTTCACTGAGGGGGTAGAGCTGTTTTTT.